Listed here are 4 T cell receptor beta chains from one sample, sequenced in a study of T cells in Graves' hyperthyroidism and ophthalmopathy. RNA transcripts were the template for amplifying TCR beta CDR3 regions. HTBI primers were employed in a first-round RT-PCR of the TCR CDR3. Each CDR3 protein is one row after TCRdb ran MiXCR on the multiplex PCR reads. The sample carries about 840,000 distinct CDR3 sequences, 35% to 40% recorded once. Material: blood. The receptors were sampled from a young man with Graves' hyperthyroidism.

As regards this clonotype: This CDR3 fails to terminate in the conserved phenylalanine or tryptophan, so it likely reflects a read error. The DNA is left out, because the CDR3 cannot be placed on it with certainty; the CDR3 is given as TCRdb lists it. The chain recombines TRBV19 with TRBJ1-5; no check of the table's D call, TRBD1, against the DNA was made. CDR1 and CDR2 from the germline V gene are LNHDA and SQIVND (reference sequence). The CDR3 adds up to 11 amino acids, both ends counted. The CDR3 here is CASSGTGPRHS.

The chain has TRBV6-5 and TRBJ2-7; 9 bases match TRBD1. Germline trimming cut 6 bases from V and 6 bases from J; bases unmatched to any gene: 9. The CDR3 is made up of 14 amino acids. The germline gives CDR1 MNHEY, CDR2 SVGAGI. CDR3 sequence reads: CASSPGQGSVEQYF. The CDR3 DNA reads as TGTGCCAGCAGCCCCGGACAGGGGAGCGTCGAGCAGTACTTC.

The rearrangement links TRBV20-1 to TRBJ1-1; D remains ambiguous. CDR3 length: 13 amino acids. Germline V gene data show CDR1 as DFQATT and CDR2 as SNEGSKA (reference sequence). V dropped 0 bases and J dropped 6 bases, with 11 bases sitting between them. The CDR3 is CSARDLPLPEAFF. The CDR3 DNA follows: TGCAGTGCTAGAGACTTGCCTCTCCCTGAAGCTTTCTTT.

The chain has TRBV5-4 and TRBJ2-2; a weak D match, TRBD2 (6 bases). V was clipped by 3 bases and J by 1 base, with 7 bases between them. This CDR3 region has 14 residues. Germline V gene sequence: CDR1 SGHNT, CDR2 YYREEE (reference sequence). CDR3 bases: TGTGCCAGCAGCTCTAGCGTGAACACCGGGGAGCTGTTTTTT. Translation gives CASSSSVNTGELFF.